These 28 T cell receptor beta chains came from one sample sequenced in a study of shared clonotypes between healthy human individuals. The assay was immunoSEQ multiplex PCR, and TCRdb's table has in-frame clones only and misses some. Of approximately 640,000 clones listed, around 91% are singletons. The sample consisted of memory CD8+ T cells from PBMCs. As for subset: CD45RO+ cells pooled with CCR7-negative TemRA cells. These receptors originate from a man between 18 and 35 years old in good health. Some clones in this sample may be carry-over from other donors' samples.

This clone has only one observation. This rearrangement joins TRBV7-9 to TRBJ1-1; no clear D. CDR3 length equals 13 residues. Trimming removed 0 bases at V and 10 bases at J, with 12 bases between. Germline V lookup: CDR1 SEHNR, CDR2 FQNEAQ (reference sequence). The CDR3 DNA reads TGTGCCAGCAGCTTAGCGCGGGAGGGAAGAGCTTTCTTT. Protein sequence: CASSLAREGRAFF.

V is TRBV5-4 and J is TRBJ1-4; D gene ambiguous. The V end lost 4 bases, the J end lost 7 bases, and 11 bases lay between the germline ends. Germline assignment: CDR1 SGHNT and CDR2 YYREEE (reference sequence). This CDR3 is 13 amino acids long. CDR3 nucleotides: TGTGCCAGCAGCACGTCAAGAGGTGAAAAACTGTTTTTT. Residues: CASSTSRGEKLFF.

This chain connects TRBV29-1 to TRBJ2-3; either TRBD1 or TRBD2 may fit D (6 bases each). This CDR3 region has 14 residues. Germline CDR1 SQVTM, CDR2 ANQGSEA. V lost 4 bases, J lost 1 base, and 12 bases lay in between. The CDR3 here is CSVVAGGGTDTQYF. CDR3 nucleotides: TGCAGCGTTGTGGCCGGGGGCGGCACAGATACGCAGTATTTT.

V and J are TRBV7-2 and TRBJ1-1; no definite D call. Per the germline V gene, CDR1 is SGHTA and CDR2 is FQGNSA. Trimming pared 0 bases from V and 1 base from J, leaving 6 bases between. This CDR3 spans 14 amino acids. This CDR3 reads CASSLAGSNTEAFF. The CDR3 DNA sequence: TGTGCCAGCAGCTTAGCCGGGTCGAACACTGAAGCTTTCTTT.

This clone was seen just once. The chain carries TRBV9 and TRBJ1-4, with TRBD1 as a possible D gene (5 bases). Per germline, CDR1 SGDLS and CDR2 YYNGEE. The V end was cut by 0 bases, the J end by 7 bases, with 13 bases between. The CDR3 has 15 amino acids. CDR3 coding DNA: TGTGCCAGCAGCGTAGGAGGGGATGAAAGTGAAAAACTGTTTTTT. Translation: CASSVGGDESEKLFF.

The rearrangement uses TRBV27 and TRBJ2-3; D tentatively fits TRBD1 or TRBD2 (6 bases each). Trimming took off 8 bases at V and 3 bases at J, with 15 bases between the two ends. The CDR3 totals 14 residues. CDR1 is MNHEY, CDR2 SMNVEV, per germline (reference sequence). CDR3 sequence (DNA): TGTGCCAGCTGGGGGTGGGGGGCAACAGATACGCAGTATTTT. Protein: CASWGWGATDTQYF.

This chain joins TRBV10-3 and TRBJ2-1, with 7 bases that match TRBD2. CDR1 and CDR2 (germline): ENHRY, SYGVKD. Trimming cost V 2 bases and J 8 bases; bases outside gene matches: 6. The CDR3 is made up of 14 amino acids. The CDR3 loop reads CAISEVGRAHEQFF. In DNA, the CDR3 is TGTGCCATCAGTGAGGTTGGGAGGGCGCATGAGCAGTTCTTC.

The V call is TRBV7-8, the J call TRBJ2-7; maybe TRBD1 (5 bases). The CDR3 contains 16 residues. Trimming took 2 bases from V and 0 from J, leaving 14 bases between them. Germline V gene sequence: CDR1 SGHVS, CDR2 FQNEAQ. The CDR3 nucleotides are TGTGCCAGCAGCTTACCACTCGACAGCAGCTCCTACGAGCAGTACTTC. The encoded protein is CASSLPLDSSSYEQYF. Full variable domain (outside the CDR3, taken from reference TRBV7-8 and TRBJ2-7): GAGVSQSPRYKVAKRGQDVALRCDPISGHVSLFWYQQALGQGPEFLTYFQNEAQLDKSGLPSDRFFAERPEGSVSTLKIQRTQQEDSAVYLCASSLPLDSSSYEQYFGPGTRLTVT.

J is TRBJ2-7 and V is TRBV10-2; D gene uncertain. V was shortened by 5 bases and J by 1 base, with 12 bases between the two germline ends. The CDR3 has 14 amino acids. Germline assignment: CDR1 WSHSY and CDR2 SAAADI. CDR3 amino acids: CASSSPLASYEQYF. The CDR3 nucleotides read TGCGCCAGCAGTTCACCGTTAGCTTCCTACGAGCAGTACTTC.

The CDR3 DNA sequence: TGTGCCAGCAGCCCTACAGGGTTCCACGAGCAGTACTTC. This codes for CASSPTGFHEQYF. This chain joins TRBV11-2 and TRBJ2-7; D possibly corresponds to TRBD1 (6 bases). Trimming stripped 5 bases from V and 5 bases from J, with 13 bases between. The CDR3 runs 13 residues. Germline loops: CDR1 SGHAT, CDR2 FQNNGV.

V and J are TRBV9 and TRBJ1-5; D remains ambiguous. This CDR3 spans 15 amino acids. Germline CDR1 reads SGDLS; CDR2 reads YYNGEE. The V end was cut by 0 bases, the J end by 5 bases, with 12 bases between. CDR3 amino acids: CASSVGGKEDQPQHF. The CDR3 DNA is TGTGCCAGCAGCGTAGGGGGAAAAGAGGATCAGCCCCAGCATTTT. Complete variable domain (other parts from reference TRBV9 and TRBJ1-5): DSGVTQTPKHLITATGQRVTLRCSPRSGDLSVYWYQQSLDQGLQFLIQYYNGEERAKGNILERFSAQQFPDLHSELNLSSLELGDSALYFCASSVGGKEDQPQHFGDGTRLSIL.

The chain has TRBV6-1 and TRBJ2-7, with a weak D call TRBD2 (5 bases). With 1 base removed from V and 1 base from J, the gap between germline ends came to 14 bases. The CDR3 runs to 16 residues. Germline V lookup: CDR1 MNHNS, CDR2 SASEGT. The CDR3 region has the DNA TGTGCCAGCAGTGAAGACTTACTAGGCCTTTCCTACGAGCAGTACTTC. Amino acid sequence: CASSEDLLGLSYEQYF.

This clone occurred once. The chain recombines TRBV10-3 with TRBJ2-1; 8 nucleotides match TRBD1. This CDR3 is built from 14 residues. Germline V lookup: CDR1 ENHRY, CDR2 SYGVKD. V shed 6 bases, J shed 7 bases, and the junction held 8 bases outside the gene matches. CDR3 in amino acids: CAIRDRESANEQFF. The CDR3 DNA reads as TGTGCCATCAGGGACAGGGAGTCTGCAAATGAGCAGTTCTTC.

In its sample, this clone was seen once. The chain has TRBV7-9 and TRBJ2-7, with 7 bases that match TRBD1. CDR3 length: 17 residues. With V trimmed by 3 bases and J by 1 base, 12 bases remained unmatched. Germline V gives CDR1 SEHNR, CDR2 FQNEAQ (reference sequence). Here the CDR3 reads CASSFGPGQLVSYEQYF. In DNA, the CDR3 is TGTGCCAGCAGCTTCGGTCCGGGACAGCTGGTATCCTACGAGCAGTACTTC.

CDR3 nucleotides: TGTGCCAGCACGGACTACAATGAGCAGTTCTTC. Translation: CASTDYNEQFF. The rearrangement uses TRBV6-1 and TRBJ2-1; D remains unclear. The germline CDR1 and CDR2 sequences are MNHNS and SASEGT. Trimming cost V 7 bases and J 3 bases, with 4 bases left between them. The CDR3 spans 11 residues.

The V and J genes are TRBV6-5 and TRBJ1-2; possibly TRBD1 for D (6 bases). Germline CDR1 MNHEY, CDR2 SVGAGI. Between the trimmed V and J ends, which lost 8 bases and 3 bases, there was a span of 13 bases. This CDR3 is built from 13 residues. The chain's CDR3 is CASHQGTDYGYTF. The CDR3 region has the DNA TGTGCCAGCCATCAGGGGACCGACTATGGCTACACCTTC.

The chain is built from TRBV6-5 and TRBJ2-7; TRBD1 agrees at 9 bases. CDR1 and CDR2 (germline): MNHEY, SVGAGI. The CDR3 spans 12 residues. J was trimmed by 2 bases and V by 11 bases; bases with no gene match: 4. The CDR3 bases are TGTGCCTCCCGGGACAGGGCCTACGAGCAGTACTTC. Residues: CASRDRAYEQYF.

The chain combines TRBV7-6 with TRBJ1-2, with TRBD1 matching 9 bases. Per germline, CDR1 SGHVS and CDR2 FNYEAQ. V lost 0 bases, J lost 5 bases, and 1 base stayed unmatched. The CDR3 runs 14 residues. CDR3 DNA: TGTGCCAGCAGCTTAGCCGGGACAGGGTATGGCTACACCTTC. Residues: CASSLAGTGYGYTF. Full variable domain (outside the CDR3, taken from reference TRBV7-6 and TRBJ1-2): GAGVSQSPRYKVTKRGQDVALRCDPISGHVSLYWYRQALGQGPEFLTYFNYEAQQDKSGLPNDRFSAERPEGSISTLTIQRTEQRDSAMYRCASSLAGTGYGYTFGSGTRLTVV.

J is TRBJ2-7 and V is TRBV11-2; D is unresolved. Germline lookup yields CDR1 SGHAT and CDR2 FQNNGV. This CDR3 is 13 amino acids long. The V gene lost 5 bases and the J gene lost 4 bases, with 12 bases spanning the gap. The CDR3 spells CASSNSLGYEQYF. The CDR3 DNA sequence: TGTGCCAGCAGCAACTCCTTAGGATACGAGCAGTACTTC.

CDR3 amino acids: CASSSPTESSYEQYF. The CDR3 nucleotides are TGCGCCAGCAGCTCCCCGACAGAGAGCTCCTACGAGCAGTACTTC. The V call is TRBV5-1, the J call TRBJ2-7; D may be TRBD1 (5 bases). This CDR3 comprises 15 residues. The germline gives CDR1 SGHRS, CDR2 YFSETQ. V was shortened by 3 bases and J by 0 bases, with 13 bases between the two germline ends.

The chain combines TRBV28 with TRBJ2-7; D may be TRBD2 (7 bases). The CDR3 is 16 residues long. Trimming stripped 7 bases from V and 5 bases from J, with 24 bases between. CDR1 and CDR2 (germline): MDHEN, SYDVKM. The CDR3 bases are TGTGCCAGCACCTCCCTCGGGAGGTCAGGGGACAACGAGCAGTACTTC. Translated: CASTSLGRSGDNEQYF. Combining the CDR3 with reference TRBV28 and TRBJ2-7 gives the whole variable domain DVKVTQSSRYLVKRTGEKVFLECVQDMDHENMFWYRQDPGLGLRLIYFSYDVKMKEKGDIPEGYSVSREKKERFSLILESASTNQTSMYLCASTSLGRSGDNEQYFGPGTRLTVT.

The chain joins TRBV30 to TRBJ2-7; possible D gene TRBD2, 8 bases. V lost 0 bases and J lost 6, with 15 bases in between. The CDR3 covers 14 residues. Germline CDR1 and CDR2: GTSNPN and SVGIG (reference sequence). CDR3 sequence (DNA): TGTGCCTGGAGTGTTCTGACAGGGACTAGCGAGCAGTACTTC. It translates to CAWSVLTGTSEQYF.

The chain is built from TRBV4-1 and TRBJ1-6; D is uncertain. The ends were cut back, 1 base at V and 9 bases at J, with 7 bases in the middle. Germline V CDR1 and CDR2: MGHRA, YSYEKL. This CDR3 is built from 13 residues. The DNA of the CDR3 is TGCGCCAGCAGCCAAGGTCCCGGTTCACCCCTCCACTTT. It is translated as CASSQGPGSPLHF.

This clone was found a few times. The chain recombines TRBV25-1 with TRBJ1-1, with 9 nucleotides matching TRBD1. CDR1 is MGHDK and CDR2 is SYGVNS in the germline V gene. This CDR3 spans 14 amino acids. V lost 5 bases to trimming and J lost 5 bases; unmatched junction nucleotides: 6. The CDR3 is CASSTRQGGTEAFF. In DNA, the CDR3 is TGTGCCAGCAGTACAAGACAGGGGGGAACTGAAGCTTTCTTT.

The chain recombines TRBV9 with TRBJ1-2; weak D call: TRBD1 (5 bases). The CDR3 contains 17 residues. The V end lost 0 bases, the J end lost 3 bases, and 18 bases lay between the germline ends. Germline V gene data show CDR1 as SGDLS and CDR2 as YYNGEE. The CDR3 sequence is CASSVDRSGHGDYGYTF. The CDR3, as DNA: TGTGCCAGCAGCGTAGATAGGTCGGGGCACGGGGACTATGGCTACACCTTC.

The chain is built from TRBV10-3 and TRBJ2-7; 9 positions agree with TRBD1. The germline CDR1 and CDR2 sequences are ENHRY and SYGVKD. The V gene end was trimmed by 10 bases and the J gene end by 3 bases; junction bases not matched to a gene: 4. The CDR3 has 12 amino acids. This CDR3 is CASRDRVYEQYF. CDR3 coding DNA: TGTGCCAGCCGGGACAGGGTCTACGAGCAGTACTTC.

The CDR3 DNA reads as TGTGCCAGCACCCATGGGCCCCGCCCGGGCAATGAGCAGTTCTTC. This translates into CASTHGPRPGNEQFF. The chain is built from TRBV27 and TRBJ2-1, with D unresolved. The CDR3 has 15 amino acids. CDR1 and CDR2 (germline): MNHEY, SMNVEV (reference sequence). Trimming pared 7 bases from V and 6 bases from J, leaving 19 bases between.

The chain has TRBV6-1 and TRBJ2-7; TRBD1 matches at 8 bases. The junction had 11 bases not matched to a gene; V was cut back by 10 bases and J by 0 bases. The CDR3 runs to 15 residues. The germline CDR1 and CDR2 sequences are MNHNS and SASEGT. CDR3 nucleotide sequence: TGTGCCACGGACAAAGACAGGGGCGGCTCCTACGAGCAGTACTTC. Translating it yields CATDKDRGGSYEQYF.